The clone carrying this T cell receptor (beta chain) was detected only a few times. Its antigen is unknown. The CDR3 contains 13 residues. Germline V gene lookup returns CDR1 SGHNT and CDR2 YYREEE (reference sequence). The V segment lost 4 bases and the J segment 12 bases; nucleotides outside the gene matches: 10. The treatment here: roughly ten-day PBMC culture with coronavirus spike peptide pools or control peptides (ViraFEST assay). Oncomine TCR Beta short-read sequencing was applied to DNA from cultured CD4+ T cells. The genomic DNA was obtained from cultured CD4+ T cells by extraction with the QIAamp micro DNA kit. TCRdb reanalysed the PCR reads using MiXCR and keeps one entry per CDR3 protein. The profile shows 9,900 or so distinct CDR3 sequences, about 27% of them singletons. This sample was included in a study of vaccination and CD4 T cells after COVID-19.

The sequences come from CD4+ T cells from blood, cultured in vitro, collected before SARS-CoV-2 vaccination. The chain joins TRBV5-4 to TRBJ2-1; 7 nucleotides align to TRBD1. The TCR comes from a human donor who received a COVID-19 vaccine. The CDR3 DNA reads TGTGCCAGCAGCCGTGGTGACAGGGCAATGCAGTTCTTC. Encoded protein: CASSRGDRAMQFF.